A single sample is the source of the 24 T cell receptor beta chains below, sequenced in a study of PD-1 blockade in classical Hodgkin lymphoma. All patients experienced relapse after autologous stem cell transplantation, and brentuximab vedotin exposure was variable. TCRdb's copy holds only in-frame clones and misses some; the assay was immunoSEQ multiplex PCR. Of around 70,000 clones in the sample, 71% were seen once. Sequenced here: peripheral blood mononuclear cells (PBMCs), sampled before the second cycle of nivolumab. The source is a human donor with classical Hodgkin lymphoma.

The gene calls are TRBV5-8 and TRBJ1-2; D remains ambiguous. Trimming stripped 1 base from V and 4 bases from J, with 11 bases between. The CDR3 is 14 amino acids. Germline CDR1 SGHTS, CDR2 YDEGEE. CDR3 DNA sequence: TGTGCCAGCAGCTTGTCGAGATTGAGCTATGGCTACACCTTC. This encodes CASSLSRLSYGYTF.

This sequence joins TRBV9 and TRBJ1-1; TRBD1 is a possible D gene (5 bases). V lost 0 bases to trimming and J lost 1 base, with 13 bases between them. This CDR3 region has 16 residues. The germline V gene encodes CDR1 SGDLS and CDR2 YYNGEE. The CDR3 DNA reads TGTGCCAGCAGCGTAGGCGGGGGGGAAAGGAACACTGAAGCTTTCTTT. As protein: CASSVGGGERNTEAFF.

This clone showed up just a few times. V usage is TRBV7-9 and J usage is TRBJ1-5, with 10 bases that match TRBD1. Germline loops: CDR1 SEHNR, CDR2 FQNEAQ (reference sequence). V was clipped by 5 bases and J by 1 base; unmatched bases: 8. This CDR3 is built from 17 residues. CDR3 in amino acids: CASSGDRGWGSNQPQHF. CDR3 bases: TGTGCCAGCAGCGGGGACAGGGGATGGGGGAGCAATCAGCCCCAGCATTTT.

The chain combines TRBV28 with TRBJ2-1; the match to TRBD2 covers 7 bases. The CDR3 has 13 amino acids. After removal of 8 bases from V and 7 bases from J, the junction contained 8 bases not matched to a gene. Germline V gene data show CDR1 as MDHEN and CDR2 as SYDVKM. The CDR3 here is CASGAGVKNEQFF. DNA of the CDR3: TGTGCCAGCGGGGCGGGGGTCAAAAATGAGCAGTTCTTC.

This clone was detected only a few times. The chain uses TRBV2 and TRBJ2-1; perhaps TRBD2 as D (5 bases). This CDR3 region has 13 residues. Germline V CDR1 and CDR2: SNHLY, FYNNEI. V dropped 6 bases and J dropped 6 bases, with 12 bases sitting between them. The CDR3 bases are TGTGCCAGCAGATTCGTACTAGTCAATGAGCAGTTCTTC. Residues: CASRFVLVNEQFF. The variable domain in full, with the rest retrieved from reference TRBV2 and TRBJ2-1, is EPEVTQTPSHQVTQMGQEVILRCVPISNHLYFYWYRQILGQKVEFLVSFYNNEISEKSEIFDDQFSVERPDGSNFTLKIRSTKLEDSAMYFCASRFVLVNEQFFGPGTRLTVL.

DNA for the CDR3: TGTGCCAGCAGCCCCGGAGGCGGGCACGAGCAGTACTTC. Protein: CASSPGGGHEQYF. This sequence joins TRBV5-6 and TRBJ2-7; a weak D match, TRBD2 (5 bases). Trimming shortened V by 4 bases and J by 5 bases, and 13 bases separated the two germline ends. The CDR3 covers 13 residues. CDR1 and CDR2 (germline): SGHDT, YYEEEE.

The V gene is TRBV6-5, the J gene TRBJ2-7; D remains ambiguous. Germline lookup yields CDR1 MNHEY and CDR2 SVGAGI. This CDR3 comprises 13 residues. Between the trimmed V and J ends, which lost 3 bases and 4 bases, there was a span of 10 bases. Here the CDR3 DNA reads TGTGCCAGCAGTTATTTTAAGGGATACGAGCAGTACTTC. It encodes CASSYFKGYEQYF.

The sample holds a few counts of this clone. The CDR3 spells CASTSLAGSEGYGYTF. DNA of the CDR3: TGTGCCAGCACCAGCTTAGCAGGGAGCGAGGGCTATGGCTACACCTTC. The V gene is TRBV5-8, the J gene TRBJ1-2, with D tentatively TRBD1 (5 bases). Germline CDR1 is SGHTS and CDR2 is YDEGEE. The length of the CDR3 is 16 residues. The V gene lost 6 bases and the J gene lost 4 bases, with 22 bases spanning the gap.

This clone has more than one count but fewer than ten. J is TRBJ2-2 and V is TRBV5-1; TRBD1 agrees at 7 bases. The length of the CDR3 is 13 residues. V was pared by 6 bases and J by 6 bases, with 5 bases of the junction left unmatched. CDR1 is SGHRS, CDR2 YFSETQ, per germline. DNA for the CDR3: TGCGCCAGCACGAGGGGGCACGCCGGGGAGCTGTTTTTT. Amino acid sequence: CASTRGHAGELFF.

This clone is a singleton in its sample. The CDR3 reads CASSLLSGGSSPLHF. The CDR3 region has the DNA TGTGCCAGCAGCTTACTCTCAGGGGGGAGTTCACCCCTCCACTTT. The chain uses TRBV11-2 and TRBJ1-6, with 7 bases lining up with TRBD1. This CDR3 is 15 amino acids long. Germline lookup yields CDR1 SGHAT and CDR2 FQNNGV. The ends lost 2 bases at V and 9 bases at J; junction bases unmatched: 7.

V is TRBV6-1 and J is TRBJ1-2, with D unclear. CDR3 length: 14 amino acids. The germline V and J ends were trimmed by 2 bases and 4 bases, with 11 bases remaining between them. Germline lookup yields CDR1 MNHNS and CDR2 SASEGT. This CDR3 reads CASSEISPIYGYTF. The DNA for the CDR3 is TGTGCCAGCAGTGAAATCAGTCCGATCTATGGCTACACCTTC.

About this clone: The sample has other DNA sequences that encode this CDR3 too. J is TRBJ2-3 and V is TRBV6-4; D is unclear. This CDR3 spans 13 amino acids. Germline assignment: CDR1 MRHNA and CDR2 SNTAGT. V lost 0 bases and J lost 4, with 5 bases in between. CDR3 loop: CASSDSGSDTQYF. DNA of the CDR3: TGTGCCAGCAGTGACTCTGGGTCAGATACGCAGTATTTT.

V is TRBV12-5 and J is TRBJ1-5, with 8 bases fitting TRBD1. V dropped 5 bases and J dropped 4; count of bases not matched to a gene: 4. CDR1 is LGHNT and CDR2 is FRNRAP in the germline V gene. CDR3 size: 14 residues. CDR3 region: CASGPGTGNQPQHF. CDR3 DNA: TGTGCTAGTGGTCCTGGGACAGGAAATCAGCCCCAGCATTTT.

The chain combines TRBV11-2 with TRBJ2-1; D unclear. Germline CDR1 SGHAT, CDR2 FQNNGV. Trimming took 0 bases from V and 0 from J, leaving 6 bases between them. CDR3 size: 15 residues. This CDR3 is CASSLDASSYNEQFF. The CDR3 DNA sequence: TGTGCCAGCAGCTTAGATGCTAGCTCCTACAATGAGCAGTTCTTC.

The chain combines TRBV29-1 with TRBJ2-7; D is unclear. CDR1 is SQVTM, CDR2 ANQGSEA, per germline. Trimming cost V 6 bases and J 0 bases, with 15 bases left between them. The CDR3 is 14 residues long. This CDR3 is CSVATRSPSYEQYF. DNA of the CDR3: TGCAGCGTCGCGACACGTTCGCCCTCCTACGAGCAGTACTTC.

This clone has a handful of counts. The chain couples TRBV9 to TRBJ2-3, with D perhaps matching TRBD2 (5 bases). This CDR3 region has 13 residues. The V gene lost 0 bases and the J gene lost 6 bases, with 8 bases spanning the gap. CDR1 is SGDLS and CDR2 is YYNGEE in the germline V gene. The CDR3 region is CASSVADWDTQYF. In DNA, the CDR3 is TGTGCCAGCAGCGTAGCGGACTGGGATACGCAGTATTTT.

This clone was seen many times. A read error may account for a junction end that differs from germline. This sequence joins TRBV10-3 and TRBJ1-2; TRBD1 might be the D (6 bases). Per germline, CDR1 ENHRY and CDR2 SYGVKD. The CDR3 totals 12 residues. The CDR3 loop is CAISEPGQLGLF. CDR3 sequence (DNA): TGTGCCATCAGTGAGCCTGGACAGCTAGGACTCTTC.

This clone was seen a few times. The rearrangement uses TRBV11-3 and TRBJ2-7; 8 bases match TRBD2. Trimming took 3 bases from V and 2 from J; bases not matched to a gene: 12. CDR1 SGHNT and CDR2 YENEEA come from the germline V gene. There are 17 residues in the CDR3. CDR3 residues: CASSLEGPTSGPYEQYF. For the CDR3, the DNA is TGTGCCAGCAGCTTGGAGGGACCCACTAGCGGACCCTACGAGCAGTACTTC.

CDR3 region: CASSLDVDGENTEAFF. The CDR3 DNA reads TGTGCCAGCAGCTTGGACGTCGACGGGGAGAACACTGAAGCTTTCTTT. This chain connects TRBV5-6 to TRBJ1-1; no definite D call. CDR1 and CDR2 from the germline V gene are SGHDT and YYEEEE. The CDR3 spans 16 residues. Trimming removed 0 bases at V and 1 base at J, with 13 bases between.

This sequence joins TRBV19 and TRBJ2-7; 9 nucleotides align to TRBD1. The V gene's germline CDR1 is LNHDA and CDR2 SQIVND (reference sequence). This CDR3 region has 13 residues. V lost 7 bases, J lost 3 bases, and 4 bases stayed unmatched. The CDR3 sequence is CASTDRGGYEQYF. Here the CDR3 DNA reads TGTGCCAGTACCGACAGGGGGGGCTACGAGCAGTACTTC.

This clone was found once. This chain uses TRBV2 with TRBJ2-3; 16 bases fit TRBD2. Germline-derived CDR1 and CDR2 are SNHLY and FYNNEI. V lost 10 bases and J lost 4; bases outside the gene matches: 11. This CDR3 comprises 17 residues. DNA for the CDR3: TGTGCCACTCCGTCCGGGACTAGCGGGAGGGAATCAGATACGCAGTATTTT. Its protein is CATPSGTSGRESDTQYF.

This sequence joins TRBV2 and TRBJ2-7, with 7 bases aligning to TRBD1. There are 15 residues in the CDR3. The germline V gene encodes CDR1 SNHLY and CDR2 FYNNEI. Unmatched junction bases numbered 10, after V lost 6 bases and J lost 2 bases. CDR3 sequence (DNA): TGTGCCAGCAGGGAGACAGGGAAAACCCCCTACGAGCAGTACTTC. This translates into CASRETGKTPYEQYF.

This chain uses TRBV2 with TRBJ2-3; 11 bases match TRBD2. This CDR3 comprises 16 residues. V lost 3 bases to trimming and J lost 2 bases; unmatched junction nucleotides: 4. Germline V CDR1 and CDR2: SNHLY, FYNNEI. The chain's CDR3 is CASSETSGTFTDTQYF. In DNA form, the CDR3 reads TGTGCCAGCAGTGAGACTAGCGGGACTTTCACAGATACGCAGTATTTT.

The chain joins TRBV6-1 to TRBJ2-7, with D maybe TRBD2 (5 bases). This CDR3 contains 12 residues. Per germline, CDR1 MNHNS and CDR2 SASEGT. The DNA for the CDR3 is TGTGTCTGTGTAGCGAGACTCCACGAGCAGTACTTC. Its protein is CVCVARLHEQYF.